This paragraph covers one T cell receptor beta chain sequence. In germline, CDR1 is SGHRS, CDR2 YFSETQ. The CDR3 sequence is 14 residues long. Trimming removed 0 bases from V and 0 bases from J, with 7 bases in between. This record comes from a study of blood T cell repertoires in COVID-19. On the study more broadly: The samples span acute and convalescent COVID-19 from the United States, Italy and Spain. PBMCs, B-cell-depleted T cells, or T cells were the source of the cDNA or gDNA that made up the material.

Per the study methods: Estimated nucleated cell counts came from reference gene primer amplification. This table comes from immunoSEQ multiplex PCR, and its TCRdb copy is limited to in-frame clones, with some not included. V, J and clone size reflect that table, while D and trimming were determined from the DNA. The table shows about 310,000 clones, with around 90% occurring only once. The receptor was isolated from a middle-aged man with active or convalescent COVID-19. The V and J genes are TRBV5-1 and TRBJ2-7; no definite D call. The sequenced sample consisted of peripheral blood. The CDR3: CASSLASRSYEQYF. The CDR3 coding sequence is TGCGCCAGCAGCTTGGCTAGTCGCTCCTACGAGCAGTACTTC.